A selection of T cell receptor beta chains follows, all from one sample in a study of shared clonotypes between healthy human individuals. TCRdb keeps only in-frame clones here, not all; method: immunoSEQ multiplex PCR. The data show roughly 2 million clones, with about 95% seen just once and 0.9% to 1.4% held by the top ten. Sequenced input: naive CD8+ T cells sorted from blood. These receptors were collected from a man aged 18 to 35 in good health. Both conserved end residues are part of each CDR3.

V: TRBV4-1
J: TRBJ2-7
CDR3: CASSQAGQGAAYEQYF

V: TRBV30
J: TRBJ1-2
CDR3: CAWSPDDRDHRYGYTF

V: TRBV6-5
J: TRBJ1-2
CDR3: CASSYQDRGYGYTF

V: TRBV7-3
J: TRBJ2-1
CDR3: CASSVSGGNYNEQFF

V: TRBV6-5
J: TRBJ2-2
CDR3: CASSYARGSGTGELFF

V: TRBV5-1
J: TRBJ2-7
CDR3: CASSPYYRNEQYF

V: TRBV30
J: TRBJ2-3
CDR3: CAWYSGGTDTQYF

V: TRBV13
J: TRBJ1-1
CDR3: CASSLEASTEAFF

V: TRBV25-1
J: TRBJ1-2
CDR3: CASSELGQESGYTF

V: TRBV7-2
J: TRBJ2-3
CDR3: CASSLMPVDTQYF

V: TRBV9
J: TRBJ1-2
CDR3: CASSGTGQGGYTF

V: TRBV19
J: TRBJ2-2
CDR3: CASSAPWGFAGELFF

V: TRBV6-6
J: TRBJ2-7
CDR3: CASSSLGLASYEQYF

V: TRBV7-3
J: TRBJ2-1
CDR3: CASSLRQGHNEQFF

V: TRBV6-1
J: TRBJ1-2
CDR3: CASGRPRGTYGYTF

V: TRBV27
J: TRBJ2-7
CDR3: CASSLLPPKTRGYEQYF

V: TRBV7-8
J: TRBJ2-7
CDR3: CASSLDSGGPTYEQYF

V: TRBV30
J: TRBJ2-3
CDR3: CAWVSGGLSTDTQYF

V: TRBV6-1
J: TRBJ1-6
CDR3: CASRGRTVNSPLHF

V: TRBV29-1
J: TRBJ1-4
CDR3: CSVLGFDREDEKLFF

V: TRBV6-6
J: TRBJ2-7
CDR3: CASSYRGQAYEQYF

V: TRBV6-1
J: TRBJ1-1
CDR3: CASSEVAVFEGLNTEAFF

V: TRBV11-1
J: TRBJ1-2
CDR3: CASSSGNGGDYGYTF

V: TRBV4-3
J: TRBJ2-1
CDR3: CASSQGASGPSGTNVGEQFF

V: TRBV5-4
J: TRBJ2-3
CDR3: CASSFPGGTDTQYF

V: TRBV4-1
J: TRBJ2-5
CDR3: CASSQDLRSETQYF

V: TRBV5-6
J: TRBJ2-1
CDR3: CASSLTTSGGPPWNEQFF

V: TRBV4-1
J: TRBJ2-7
CDR3: CASSQVVQDSYEQYF

V: TRBV5-1
J: TRBJ2-5
CDR3: CASSSTGVGETQYF

V: TRBV6-5
J: TRBJ2-7
CDR3: CASSYSRARTYEQYF

V: TRBV29-1
J: TRBJ2-3
CDR3: CSVVLAGETAQFTQYF

V: TRBV30
J: TRBJ1-5
CDR3: CAWSVGQGVQPQHF

V: TRBV28
J: TRBJ2-7
CDR3: CASSLLDDSTGSHEQYF

V: TRBV19
J: TRBJ2-7
CDR3: CASSRDIPSYEQYF

V: TRBV2
J: TRBJ2-2
CDR3: CARGGENTGELFF

V: TRBV27
J: TRBJ2-2
CDR3: CASSNRGSNTGELFF

V: TRBV5-5
J: TRBJ2-7
CDR3: CASSSQGSLTYEQYF

V: TRBV27
J: TRBJ1-1
CDR3: CASTLTGAETEAFF

V: TRBV6-5
J: TRBJ1-2
CDR3: CASTGQGIYGYTF

V: TRBV30
J: TRBJ2-7
CDR3: CAWSFGATYEQYF

V: TRBV10-1
J: TRBJ2-1
CDR3: CASIPDRALRGENEQFF

V: TRBV2
J: TRBJ1-4
CDR3: CASSEALQTGATNEKLFF

V: TRBV5-1
J: TRBJ2-5
CDR3: CASSGGTGGAETQYF

V: TRBV7-6
J: TRBJ2-1
CDR3: CASSLGLAGGMPYNEQFF

V: TRBV7-6
J: TRBJ2-1
CDR3: CASSPGLAGYNEQFF

V: TRBV30
J: TRBJ2-7
CDR3: CAWSVSGFYEQYF

V: TRBV2
J: TRBJ2-5
CDR3: CASTEPPGTQYF

V: TRBV6-1
J: TRBJ2-7
CDR3: CASSEVLGGYLYEQYF

V: TRBV27
J: TRBJ2-2
CDR3: CASSIISGELFF

V: TRBV4-1
J: TRBJ1-2
CDR3: CASSQVFADNYGYTF

V: TRBV11-2
J: TRBJ2-7
CDR3: CASSSEGTEQYF

V: TRBV10-3
J: TRBJ2-7
CDR3: CAISGKTGGSYEQYF

V: TRBV6-1
J: TRBJ2-7
CDR3: CASSEPTSSYEQYF

V: TRBV7-2
J: TRBJ1-5
CDR3: CASSVARTPYSNQPQHF

V: TRBV30
J: TRBJ1-2
CDR3: CAWSGGGGAYGYTF

V: TRBV11-2
J: TRBJ2-7
CDR3: CASSPQGYEQYF

V: TRBV13
J: TRBJ1-5
CDR3: CASSLRGQGYQPQHF

V: TRBV6-1
J: TRBJ2-1
CDR3: CASSEPPGQGDNEQFF

V: TRBV7-9
J: TRBJ2-4
CDR3: CASRDSGGAKNIQYF